This T cell receptor beta chain was identified during a study of T cell repertoires in cytomegalovirus infection. Study background: Use of recently identified HLA-C-restricted and well-studied HLA-B-restricted CMV epitopes was part of the study. Public TCR beta signatures provided an indication of both CMV infection and a matching HLA type. General study results and limits: Clonotype analysis showed dominance of the ex vivo response by HLA-C-restricted CMV-specific TCR beta clonotypes. The cumulative frequency of public TCR beta families distinguished individuals who carried CMV together with the relevant HLA.

One entry per CDR3 protein, called by TCRdb with MiXCR from the reads. The sample lists about a million distinct CDR3 sequences; around 32% were seen once. This clonotype was detected a few times. The antigen is undetermined. CDR1 and CDR2 (germline): SEHNR, FQNEAQ (reference sequence). The CDR3 is 13 amino acids. Trimming removed 10 bases from V and 4 bases from J, with 16 bases in between. The source of this sequence is a human donor in good health (CMV status not recorded). Some clones in this sample may be carry-over from other donors' samples. This chain joins TRBV7-9 and TRBJ1-1; no firm D call. The input for sequencing was cultured CD8+ T cells from PBMCs, taken from culture after CMV antigen stimulation. The CDR3 nucleotides are TGTGCCATCCTACCCGAGGGCGTCACTGAAGCTTTCTTT. This gives the protein CAILPEGVTEAFF. The full variable domain, its missing parts supplied by reference TRBV7-9 and TRBJ1-1, is DTGVSQNPRHKITKRGQNVTFRCDPISEHNRLYWYRQTLGQGPEFLTYFQNEAQLEKSRLLSDRFSAERPKGSFSTLEIQRTEQGDSAMYLCAILPEGVTEAFFGQGTRLTVV.